This TCR beta chain was identified in a study of regulatory T cells in long-lasting Graves disease. This clonotype was found many times. Time point denoted: newly diagnosed GD, antithyroid drugs for less than 3 months. The TCR library used RNA extracted from PBMCs. American Thyroid Association guidelines served as the basis for diagnosing Graves' disease. Per the germline V gene, CDR1 is SGHAT and CDR2 is FQDESV (reference sequence). The CDR3 runs 13 residues. Between the trimmed V and J ends, which lost 4 bases and 6 bases, there was a span of 13 bases. The authors built TCR beta libraries using iRepertoire HTBI primers and Arm-PCR of CDR3 regions. One entry per CDR3 protein, called by TCRdb with MiXCR from the multiplex PCR reads. The sample contains 450,000 to 500,000 distinct CDR3 sequences, 15% to 20% of which appear only once. These same data were also listed under a study on T cells in Graves' hyperthyroidism and ophthalmopathy. That paper notes: Lactation, pregnancy, other autoimmune disease or uncontrolled infection led to exclusion of patients. A set of HTBI primers served as the primers for a first-round RT-PCR of the TCR CDR3. Patients with ophthalmopathy were separated from those with stable hyperthyroidism by a 13 V-J model.

Specimen: peripheral blood mononuclear cells (PBMCs), collected at new diagnosis, from a patient treated with antithyroid drugs. This clonotype was sampled from a man aged 40-49 years with Graves disease. The chain recombines TRBV11-1 with TRBJ2-7; D unresolved. The CDR3 DNA is TGTGCCAGCAGCTCGACAAGGGCTGTCGAGCAGTACTTC. Protein product: CASSSTRAVEQYF.